One and the same sample provided the 20 T cell receptor beta chains below, sequenced in a study of T cells after yellow fever vaccination. Using its own MiXCR run on the 5' RACE reads, TCRdb lists one record per CDR3 protein. The table includes 450,000 to 600,000 distinct CDR3 sequences, less than 20% detected once. The material sequenced was PBMCs, taken around 5 days after the first yellow fever vaccination. All receptors come from a man aged 18-30 years who received the YFV17D yellow fever vaccine.

This chain joins TRBV7-2 and TRBJ1-6; D perhaps matches TRBD1 (5 bases). Germline loops: CDR1 SGHTA, CDR2 FQGNSA. Trimming removed 2 bases at V and 9 bases at J, with 17 bases between. The length of the CDR3 is 16 residues. As DNA, the CDR3 is TGTGCCAGCAGCTTAAGTCTTCGGCAGGGCGTTTCACCCCTCCACTTT. Translating it yields CASSLSLRQGVSPLHF.

This clonotype has just a few counts. This chain joins TRBV4-2 and TRBJ2-5, with D perhaps matching TRBD1 or TRBD2 (5 bases each). Germline V lookup: CDR1 LGHNA, CDR2 YNFKEQ. V lost 0 bases to trimming and J lost 5 bases, with 16 bases between them. This CDR3 has 16 amino acids. This CDR3 reads CASSQEGLGTWETQYF. CDR3 bases: TGTGCCAGCAGCCAAGAGGGCCTTGGGACCTGGGAGACCCAGTACTTC.

This chain joins TRBV6-1 and TRBJ1-5; D might be TRBD1 (6 bases). The germline V gene encodes CDR1 MNHNS and CDR2 SASEGT. Trimming removed 5 bases at V and 7 bases at J, with 12 bases between. The CDR3 spans 13 residues. CDR3 residues: CASSQRTAQPQHF. CDR3 nucleotide sequence: TGTGCCAGCAGTCAACGGACAGCCCAGCCCCAGCATTTT.

In this sample, this clonotype turned up a few times. The gene calls are TRBV7-9 and TRBJ2-5; the match to TRBD2 covers 7 bases. In germline, CDR1 is SEHNR, CDR2 FQNEAQ (reference sequence). The J segment lost 5 bases and the V segment lost 8 bases, leaving 11 bases of the junction unmatched. The CDR3 length is 14 residues. This chain's CDR3 is CASGKILALETQYF. CDR3 coding DNA: TGTGCCAGCGGCAAAATACTAGCGTTGGAGACCCAGTACTTC.

The V and J genes are TRBV5-4 and TRBJ2-1; D not certain. Deletions cut 1 base from V and 7 bases from J, with 12 bases between. In germline, CDR1 is SGHNT, CDR2 YYREEE (reference sequence). The CDR3 totals 14 residues. CDR3 bases: TGTGCCAGCAGCTTGTGGGCGGTTGGGAATGAGCAGTTCTTC. Its translation is CASSLWAVGNEQFF.

This clonotype was detected a few times. The chain couples TRBV11-1 to TRBJ1-6; 9 nucleotides line up with TRBD1. Trimming took 5 bases from V and 1 from J; bases not matched to a gene: 9. The germline gives CDR1 SGHAT, CDR2 FQDESV (reference sequence). The CDR3 spans 18 residues. The CDR3 sequence is CASSMGQGGHSYNSPLHF. The CDR3 nucleotides are TGTGCCAGCAGCATGGGACAGGGAGGTCATTCCTATAATTCACCCCTCCACTTT.

A few counts support this clonotype. This chain uses TRBV5-1 with TRBJ1-5; a possible D gene is TRBD1 (5 bases). V was trimmed by 4 bases and J by 2 bases, leaving 10 bases between them. The germline V gene has CDR1 SGHRS and CDR2 YFSETQ. The CDR3 is 14 amino acids. In DNA, the CDR3 is TGCGCCAGCAGCCCCGACAGCCGCAATCAGCCCCAGCATTTT. Translation gives CASSPDSRNQPQHF.

This clonotype was recorded a few times. The genes are TRBV20-1 and TRBJ1-1, with D possibly being TRBD1 (5 bases). From germline, CDR1 is DFQATT and CDR2 SNEGSKA (reference sequence). Trimming left V 5 bases short and J 1 base short, with 8 bases between. The CDR3 spans 12 residues. CDR3 amino acids: CSAEQENTEAFF. The CDR3 coding sequence is TGCAGTGCTGAACAGGAGAACACTGAAGCTTTCTTT.

This clonotype was counted a few times. The chain uses TRBV5-1 and TRBJ2-7, with 11 nucleotides matching TRBD2. The ends lost 4 bases at V and 2 bases at J; junction bases unmatched: 8. Germline CDR1 SGHRS, CDR2 YFSETQ. CDR3 length equals 16 residues. Written as DNA, the CDR3 is TGCGCCAGCAGCGGTATTCTAGCGGGGGGCCCCTACGAGCAGTACTTC. Protein product: CASSGILAGGPYEQYF.

The chain carries TRBV5-1 and TRBJ2-1; maybe TRBD1 (6 bases). The CDR3 spans 16 residues. The ends were cut back, 4 bases at V and 5 bases at J, with 19 bases in the middle. Per germline, CDR1 SGHRS and CDR2 YFSETQ. The CDR3 reads CASSLAVQGSNNEQFF. Here the CDR3 DNA reads TGCGCCAGCAGCCTGGCCGTCCAGGGGAGTAACAATGAGCAGTTCTTC.

There are many counts of this clonotype. V gene TRBV28 combines with J gene TRBJ2-7; D may be TRBD1 or TRBD2 (6 bases each). Germline V lookup: CDR1 MDHEN, CDR2 SYDVKM. This CDR3 is built from 13 residues. The V end was cut by 7 bases, the J end by 3 bases, with 13 bases between. For the CDR3, the DNA is TGTGCCAGCATTTCAGGAGGGGGCTACGAGCAGTACTTC. Amino acid sequence: CASISGGGYEQYF.

The sample holds a few counts of this clonotype. The chain has TRBV29-1 and TRBJ2-3; 9 positions agree with TRBD2. Per the germline V gene, CDR1 is SQVTM and CDR2 is ANQGSEA. Losses at the gene ends were 4 bases for V and 7 bases for J; bases not matched to a gene: 6. The CDR3 is 13 amino acids. The CDR3 DNA reads TGCAGCGTTGTAGTGACTAGCGGTTATACGCAGTATTTT. As protein: CSVVVTSGYTQYF.

This rearrangement joins TRBV7-8 to TRBJ2-6; 8 bases are a match to TRBD2. CDR1 SGHVS and CDR2 FQNEAQ come from the germline V gene. The V gene end was trimmed by 5 bases and the J gene end by 2 bases; junction bases not matched to a gene: 11. The CDR3 spans 18 residues. The CDR3 coding sequence is TGTGCCAGCAGCCAAGGACTAGCAAGGGCGGCTGGGGCCAACGTCCTGACTTTC. This sequence encodes CASSQGLARAAGANVLTF. Filled out from reference TRBV7-8 and TRBJ2-6, the complete variable domain reads GAGVSQSPRYKVAKRGQDVALRCDPISGHVSLFWYQQALGQGPEFLTYFQNEAQLDKSGLPSDRFFAERPEGSVSTLKIQRTQQEDSAVYLCASSQGLARAAGANVLTFGAGSRLTVL.

In this sample, this clonotype turned up many times. This chain links TRBV5-1 with TRBJ2-3, with 7 bases lining up with TRBD2. J lost 5 bases, V lost 4 bases, and 10 bases had no gene match. Looked up from germline, CDR1 is SGHRS and CDR2 is YFSETQ. The CDR3 runs 15 residues. The CDR3 is CASSLGLVGGDTQYF. The CDR3 DNA reads TGCGCCAGCAGCCTCGGACTAGTTGGGGGAGATACGCAGTATTTT.

The chain couples TRBV5-1 to TRBJ1-6, with a tentative D call TRBD1 (5 bases). Trimming removed 0 bases from V and 0 bases from J, with 16 bases in between. Germline lookup yields CDR1 SGHRS and CDR2 YFSETQ. The CDR3 totals 19 residues. The chain's CDR3 is CASSLEASDSNSYNSPLHF. CDR3 DNA sequence: TGCGCCAGCAGCTTGGAGGCCAGTGACAGTAACTCCTATAATTCACCCCTCCACTTT.

The chain links TRBV7-9 to TRBJ1-2; D is undetermined. The CDR3 length is 12 residues. The germline CDR1 and CDR2 sequences are SEHNR and FQNEAQ (reference sequence). Trimming shortened V by 1 base and J by 6 bases, and 6 bases separated the two germline ends. CDR3 DNA sequence: TGTGCCAGCAGCTTAGTCCCGAATGGCTACACCTTC. It translates to CASSLVPNGYTF.

This clonotype was seen a handful of times. The rearrangement joins TRBV14 to TRBJ2-1, with 8 nucleotides matching TRBD1. The V gene's germline CDR1 is SGHDN and CDR2 FVKESK. The CDR3 has 14 residues. V was clipped by 2 bases and J by 10 bases; unmatched bases: 7. The CDR3 protein is CASSQIQGAREQFF. CDR3 nucleotide sequence: TGTGCCAGCAGCCAAATCCAGGGGGCGCGAGAGCAGTTCTTC.

This clonotype was found many times. CDR3 sequence reads: CASSLNSGELFF. CDR3 nucleotides: TGTGCCAGCAGCTTAAACTCGGGGGAGCTGTTTTTT. The chain joins TRBV7-2 to TRBJ2-2; D gene unclear. The germline gives CDR1 SGHTA, CDR2 FQGNSA. CDR3 size: 12 residues. Trimming removed 2 bases from V and 8 bases from J, with 6 bases in between.

In this sample, this clonotype turned up a few times. The chain carries TRBV5-6 and TRBJ1-1, with no clear D. Trimming stripped 2 bases from V and 0 bases from J, with 8 bases between. The CDR3 covers 14 residues. The germline CDR1 and CDR2 sequences are SGHDT and YYEEEE. The DNA for the CDR3 is TGTGCCAGCAGCTTCCCGGGGATGAACACTGAAGCTTTCTTT. This encodes CASSFPGMNTEAFF.

This clonotype was picked up one time. The chain has TRBV6-5 and TRBJ1-3; D remains unclear. Trimming took off 2 bases at V and 3 bases at J, with 5 bases between the two ends. Germline CDR1 reads MNHEY; CDR2 reads SVGAGI. This CDR3 spans 13 amino acids. This chain's CDR3 is CASSYNNGNTIYF. The CDR3 nucleotides read TGTGCCAGCAGTTACAACAATGGAAACACCATATATTTT.